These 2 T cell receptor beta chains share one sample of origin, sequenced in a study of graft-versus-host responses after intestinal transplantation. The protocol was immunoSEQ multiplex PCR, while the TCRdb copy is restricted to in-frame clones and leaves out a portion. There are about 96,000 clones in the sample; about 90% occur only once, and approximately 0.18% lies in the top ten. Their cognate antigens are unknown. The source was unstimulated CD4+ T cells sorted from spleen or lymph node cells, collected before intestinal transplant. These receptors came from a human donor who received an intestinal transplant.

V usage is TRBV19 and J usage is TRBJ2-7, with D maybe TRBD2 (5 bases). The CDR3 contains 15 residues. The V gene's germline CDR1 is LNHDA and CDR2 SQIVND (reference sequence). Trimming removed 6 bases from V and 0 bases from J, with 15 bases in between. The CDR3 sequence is CASSTSGEGSYEQYF. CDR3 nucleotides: TGTGCCAGTAGCACATCGGGCGAGGGCTCCTACGAGCAGTACTTC.

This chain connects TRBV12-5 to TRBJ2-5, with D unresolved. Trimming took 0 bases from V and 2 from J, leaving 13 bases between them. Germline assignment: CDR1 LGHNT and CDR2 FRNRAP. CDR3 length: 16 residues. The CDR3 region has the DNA TGTGCTAGTGGTTTGGTATCCGCAGTTACACAAGAGACCCAGTACTTC. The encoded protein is CASGLVSAVTQETQYF.